Following are 19 T cell receptor beta chains from one sample sequenced in a study of CD8+ T cells in alopecia areata. Treatment noted: oral pan-JAK inhibitor, 5-10 mg twice daily. Sequencing templates came from extracted RNA that was reverse transcribed into cDNA. Repertoires were generated with immunoSEQ multiplex PCR, while TCRdb's copy carries only in-frame clones and drops some. The sample contains approximately 210,000 clones, around 56% of which appear only once. The source was CD4+ T cells sorted from blood, collected at week 4, from a patient treated with tofacitinib. Receptors originate from a human donor with alopecia areata.

Many counts were recorded for this clone. This chain links TRBV27 with TRBJ2-3; no clear D gene. The V gene's germline CDR1 is MNHEY and CDR2 SMNVEV (reference sequence). The CDR3 covers 13 residues. Trimming took 7 bases from V and 2 from J, leaving 10 bases between them. In nucleotides, the CDR3 is TGTGCCAGCATGGGCCTTTACACAGATACGCAGTATTTT. Protein sequence: CASMGLYTDTQYF.

The rearrangement links TRBV18 to TRBJ1-2; TRBD1 agrees at 7 bases. The ends lost 2 bases at V and 5 bases at J; junction bases unmatched: 5. The length of the CDR3 is 14 residues. Germline loops: CDR1 KGHSH, CDR2 LQKENI. CDR3 nucleotides: TGTGCCAGCTCACCAGATCGGACAGGTTATGGCTACACCTTC. This sequence encodes CASSPDRTGYGYTF.

About this clone itself: Other DNA sequences in this specimen translate into the identical CDR3. The chain links TRBV10-3 to TRBJ2-5; possibly TRBD2 for D (6 bases). The CDR3 length is 12 residues. The germline V gene encodes CDR1 ENHRY and CDR2 SYGVKD. The germline V and J ends were trimmed by 8 bases and 3 bases, with 10 bases remaining between them. CDR3 bases: TGTGCCATCCGCGGGGTTGAAGAGACCCAGTACTTC. Protein product: CAIRGVEETQYF.

The J gene is TRBJ2-7, the V gene TRBV4-1; TRBD1 is a possible D gene (5 bases). The CDR3 is made up of 15 amino acids. Germline values: CDR1 MGHRA, CDR2 YSYEKL. Trimming shortened V by 4 bases and J by 2 bases, and 15 bases separated the two germline ends. The CDR3 DNA follows: TGCGCCAGCAGCCCCGCTTGGGGCAGAACCTACGAGCAGTACTTC. This sequence encodes CASSPAWGRTYEQYF.

This chain joins TRBV5-1 and TRBJ1-2; D gene unclear. The CDR3 totals 15 residues. Trimming removed 4 bases from V and 5 bases from J, with 18 bases in between. Germline lookup yields CDR1 SGHRS and CDR2 YFSETQ. The CDR3 loop reads CASSPGNQTPYGYTF. CDR3 nucleotide sequence: TGCGCCAGCAGCCCCGGGAACCAGACGCCGTATGGCTACACCTTC.

V is TRBV29-1 and J is TRBJ2-5; TRBD1 aligns across 10 bases. Germline CDR1 SQVTM, CDR2 ANQGSEA. The CDR3 loop spans 16 amino acids. The ends lost 6 bases at V and 0 bases at J; junction bases unmatched: 10. The DNA of the CDR3 is TGCAGCGTCGCCCCCCGGGACAGGGGTTACCAAGAGACCCAGTACTTC. Amino acids: CSVAPRDRGYQETQYF.

The chain recombines TRBV27 with TRBJ1-2; weak D call: TRBD1 (5 bases). Germline assignment: CDR1 MNHEY and CDR2 SMNVEV (reference sequence). V lost 6 bases, J lost 7 bases, and 18 bases lay in between. The CDR3 consists of 14 residues. Written as DNA, the CDR3 is TGTGCCAGCAGCCCTGGGCGAGGGGTAGGTGGCTACACCTTC. Its translation is CASSPGRGVGGYTF.

CDR3 protein: CASSFRKENEQYF. CDR3 bases: TGCGCCAGCAGCTTTAGGAAGGAGAACGAGCAGTACTTC. The chain has TRBV5-1 and TRBJ2-7, with D unclear. The length of the CDR3 is 13 residues. V was trimmed by 2 bases and J by 5 bases, leaving 11 bases between them. Germline CDR1 reads SGHRS; CDR2 reads YFSETQ.

The V and J genes are TRBV27 and TRBJ1-4, with unresolved D. The CDR3 runs to 14 residues. Trimming stripped 3 bases from V and 6 bases from J, with 11 bases between. Looked up from germline, CDR1 is MNHEY and CDR2 is SMNVEV (reference sequence). CDR3 nucleotide sequence: TGTGCCAGCAGTTTTACGTCTGGAGATGAAAAACTGTTTTTT. This encodes CASSFTSGDEKLFF.

The rearrangement joins TRBV5-1 to TRBJ2-2; D is perhaps TRBD1 or TRBD2 (5 bases each). CDR3 length: 18 residues. The germline CDR1 and CDR2 sequences are SGHRS and YFSETQ. Trimming removed 4 bases from V and 0 bases from J, with 19 bases in between. This CDR3 reads CASSRGRDSFANTGELFF. The DNA for the CDR3 is TGCGCCAGCAGCCGAGGGAGAGACAGCTTCGCGAACACCGGGGAGCTGTTTTTT.

This clone showed up just a few times. The rearrangement links TRBV30 to TRBJ1-1, with TRBD1 matching over 7 bases. Per germline, CDR1 GTSNPN and CDR2 SVGIG (reference sequence). V dropped 0 bases and J dropped 5; count of bases not matched to a gene: 3. This CDR3 is 13 amino acids long. The CDR3 bases are TGTGCCTGGAGTGTGGCCAGGGGGACTGAAGCTTTCTTT. This codes for CAWSVARGTEAFF. Combining the CDR3 with reference TRBV30 and TRBJ1-1 gives the whole variable domain SQTIHQWPATLVQPVGSPLSLECTVEGTSNPNLYWYRQAAGRGLQLLFYSVGIGQISSEVPQNLSASRPQDRQFILSSKKLLLSDSGFYLCAWSVARGTEAFFGQGTRLTVV.

This sequence joins TRBV9 and TRBJ1-2; possible D gene TRBD1, 5 bases. The CDR3 spans 12 residues. The germline gives CDR1 SGDLS, CDR2 YYNGEE. Trimming left V 4 bases short and J 9 bases short, with 13 bases between. CDR3 bases: TGTGCCAGCAGCCCGACGGCAGGGCGCTACACCTTC. It encodes CASSPTAGRYTF.

The genes are TRBV29-1 and TRBJ2-5; possible D gene TRBD2, 7 bases. Germline V gene lookup returns CDR1 SQVTM and CDR2 ANQGSEA. Trimming cost V 7 bases and J 2 bases, with 20 bases left between them. The CDR3 runs 15 residues. For the CDR3, the DNA is TGCAGCGCTGGGAAGGCGGGGGCCTTGCAAGAGACCCAGTACTTC. This codes for CSAGKAGALQETQYF.

Only one count was recorded for this clone. The chain employs TRBV29-1 and TRBJ1-1; the match to TRBD1 covers 11 bases. V trimming: 7 bases; J trimming: 6 bases; junction bases outside the gene matches: 13. Germline V CDR1 and CDR2: SQVTM, ANQGSEA. The CDR3 covers 15 residues. CDR3 region: CSGTGGEMMGSEAFF. CDR3 nucleotide sequence: TGCAGCGGGACAGGGGGCGAAATGATGGGCTCTGAAGCTTTCTTT.

V gene TRBV5-6 combines with J gene TRBJ1-1; D unclear. Germline CDR1 SGHDT, CDR2 YYEEEE. The CDR3 is 11 amino acids. V lost 6 bases, J lost 9 bases, and 12 bases lay in between. The CDR3 bases are TGTGCCAGCACTAGTGAAGGAAAAGCTTTCTTT. Its translation is CASTSEGKAFF. Supplemented by reference TRBV5-6 and TRBJ1-1, the full variable domain reads DAGVTQSPTHLIKTRGQQVTLRCSPKSGHDTVSWYQQALGQGPQFIFQYYEEEERQRGNFPDRFSGHQFPNYSSELNVNALLLGDSALYLCASTSEGKAFFGQGTRLTVV.

This chain joins TRBV5-1 and TRBJ1-6; D not resolved. The CDR3 is 15 residues long. Per the germline V gene, CDR1 is SGHRS and CDR2 is YFSETQ. Trimming stripped 2 bases from V and 7 bases from J, with 13 bases between. The CDR3 nucleotides are TGCGCCAGCAGCTTATTTGGGGATGTGAATTCACCCCTCCACTTT. Amino acid sequence: CASSLFGDVNSPLHF.

The chain is built from TRBV25-1 and TRBJ1-6; TRBD1 matches 7 bases. V shed 4 bases, J shed 9 bases, and the junction held 12 bases outside the gene matches. Germline V lookup: CDR1 MGHDK, CDR2 SYGVNS. This CDR3 has 16 amino acids. CDR3: CASSGGRGAKGSPLHF. In DNA, the CDR3 is TGTGCCAGCAGTGGGGGCAGGGGGGCAAAGGGTTCACCCCTCCACTTT.

Worth noting for this clone: Other DNA variants within this sample encode the same CDR3. The chain recombines TRBV29-1 with TRBJ1-2; D remains ambiguous. Germline loops: CDR1 SQVTM, CDR2 ANQGSEA. The CDR3 runs 12 residues. V lost 4 bases and J lost 2, with 8 bases in between. The CDR3 loop is CSVGTANYGYTF. The CDR3 DNA reads as TGCAGCGTTGGGACGGCGAACTATGGCTACACCTTC.

The chain recombines TRBV29-1 with TRBJ2-5; no definite D call. The CDR3 contains 10 residues. Germline-derived CDR1 and CDR2 are SQVTM and ANQGSEA. Trimming stripped 4 bases from V and 13 bases from J, with 13 bases between. Here the CDR3 reads CSVVQEGSYF. CDR3 nucleotides: TGCAGCGTTGTACAAGAAGGGTCGTACTTC.